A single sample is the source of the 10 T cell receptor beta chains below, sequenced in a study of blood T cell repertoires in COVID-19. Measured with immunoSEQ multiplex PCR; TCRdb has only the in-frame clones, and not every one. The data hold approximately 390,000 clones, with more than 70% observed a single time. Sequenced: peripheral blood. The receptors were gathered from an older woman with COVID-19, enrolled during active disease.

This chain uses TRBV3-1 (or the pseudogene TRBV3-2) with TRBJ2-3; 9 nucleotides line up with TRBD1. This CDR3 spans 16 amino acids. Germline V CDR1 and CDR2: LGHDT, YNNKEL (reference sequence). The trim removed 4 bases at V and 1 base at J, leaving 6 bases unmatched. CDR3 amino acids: CASSPGQGLGTDTQYF. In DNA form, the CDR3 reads TGTGCCAGCAGCCCCGGACAGGGGTTGGGCACAGATACGCAGTATTTT.

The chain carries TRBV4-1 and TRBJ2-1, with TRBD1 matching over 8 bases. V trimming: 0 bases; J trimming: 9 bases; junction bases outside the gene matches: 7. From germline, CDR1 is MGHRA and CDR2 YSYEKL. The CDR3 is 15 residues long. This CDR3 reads CASSQDQGAWGEQFF. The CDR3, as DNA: TGCGCCAGCAGCCAAGATCAGGGGGCTTGGGGTGAGCAGTTCTTC.

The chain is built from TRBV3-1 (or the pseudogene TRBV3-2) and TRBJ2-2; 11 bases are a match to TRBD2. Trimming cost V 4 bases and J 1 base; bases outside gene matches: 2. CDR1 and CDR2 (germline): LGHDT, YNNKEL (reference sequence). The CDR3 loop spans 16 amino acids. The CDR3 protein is CASSRLAGRNTGELFF. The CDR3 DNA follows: TGTGCCAGCAGCCGACTAGCGGGGAGGAACACCGGGGAGCTGTTTTTT.

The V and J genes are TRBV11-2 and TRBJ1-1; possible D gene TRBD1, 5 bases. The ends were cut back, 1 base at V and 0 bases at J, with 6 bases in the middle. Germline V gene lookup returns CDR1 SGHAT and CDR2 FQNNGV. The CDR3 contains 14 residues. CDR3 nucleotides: TGTGCCAGCAGCTTAGGACAGATGAACACTGAAGCTTTCTTT. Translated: CASSLGQMNTEAFF.

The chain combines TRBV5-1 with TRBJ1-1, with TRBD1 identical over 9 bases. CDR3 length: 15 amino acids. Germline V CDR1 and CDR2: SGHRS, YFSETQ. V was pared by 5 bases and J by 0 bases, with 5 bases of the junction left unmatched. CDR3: CASRDRGPLNTEAFF. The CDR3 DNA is TGCGCCAGCAGGGACAGGGGCCCGTTGAACACTGAAGCTTTCTTT.

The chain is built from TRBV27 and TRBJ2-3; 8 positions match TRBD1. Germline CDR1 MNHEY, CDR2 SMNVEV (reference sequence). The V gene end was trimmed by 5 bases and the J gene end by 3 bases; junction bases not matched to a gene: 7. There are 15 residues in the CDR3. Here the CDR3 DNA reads TGTGCCAGCAGTCAACCCAGGGGGCTAACAGATACGCAGTATTTT. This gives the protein CASSQPRGLTDTQYF.

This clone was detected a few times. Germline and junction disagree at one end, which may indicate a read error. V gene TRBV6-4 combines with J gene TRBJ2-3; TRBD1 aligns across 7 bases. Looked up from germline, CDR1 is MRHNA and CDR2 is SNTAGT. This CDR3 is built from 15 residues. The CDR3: CARSDPDRKPSTQYF. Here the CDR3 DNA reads TGTGCCAGAAGTGACCCGGACAGGAAGCCCAGTACGCAGTATTTT.

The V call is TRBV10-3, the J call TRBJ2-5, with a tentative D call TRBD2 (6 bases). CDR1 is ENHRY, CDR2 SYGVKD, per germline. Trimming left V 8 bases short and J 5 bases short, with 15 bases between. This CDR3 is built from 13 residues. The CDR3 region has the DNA TGTGCCATCTCAGAGGAGGGGAGGGAGACCCAGTACTTC. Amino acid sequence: CAISEEGRETQYF.

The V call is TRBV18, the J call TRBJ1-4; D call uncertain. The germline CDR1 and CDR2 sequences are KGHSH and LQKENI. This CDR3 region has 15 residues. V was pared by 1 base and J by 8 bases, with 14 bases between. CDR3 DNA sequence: TGTGCCAGCTCACCACAGGGAGGAGGAGGGGAAAAACTGTTTTTT. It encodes CASSPQGGGGEKLFF.

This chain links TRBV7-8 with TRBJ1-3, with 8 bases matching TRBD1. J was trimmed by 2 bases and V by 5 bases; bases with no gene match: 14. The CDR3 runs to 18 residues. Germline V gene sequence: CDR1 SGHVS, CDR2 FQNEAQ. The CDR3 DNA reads TGTGCCAGCAGCCTCCGGACAGGGTATCTTTCTGCTGGAAACACCATATATTTT. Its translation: CASSLRTGYLSAGNTIYF.